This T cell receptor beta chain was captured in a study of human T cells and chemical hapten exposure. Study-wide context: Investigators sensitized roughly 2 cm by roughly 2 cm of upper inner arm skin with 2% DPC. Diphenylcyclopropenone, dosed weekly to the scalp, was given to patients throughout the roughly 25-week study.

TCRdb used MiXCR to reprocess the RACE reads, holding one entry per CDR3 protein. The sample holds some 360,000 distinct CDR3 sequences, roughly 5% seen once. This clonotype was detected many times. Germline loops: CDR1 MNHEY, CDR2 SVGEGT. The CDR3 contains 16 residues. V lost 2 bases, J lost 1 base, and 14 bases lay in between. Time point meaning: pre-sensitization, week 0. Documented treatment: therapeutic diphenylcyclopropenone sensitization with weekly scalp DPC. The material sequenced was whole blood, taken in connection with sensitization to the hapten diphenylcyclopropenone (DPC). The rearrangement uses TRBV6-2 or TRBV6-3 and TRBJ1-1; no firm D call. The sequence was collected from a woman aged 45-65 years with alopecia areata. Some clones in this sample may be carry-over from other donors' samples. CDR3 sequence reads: CASSYPPLGRNTEAFF. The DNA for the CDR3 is TGTGCCAGCAGTTACCCCCCATTGGGGAGGAACACTGAAGCTTTCTTT.